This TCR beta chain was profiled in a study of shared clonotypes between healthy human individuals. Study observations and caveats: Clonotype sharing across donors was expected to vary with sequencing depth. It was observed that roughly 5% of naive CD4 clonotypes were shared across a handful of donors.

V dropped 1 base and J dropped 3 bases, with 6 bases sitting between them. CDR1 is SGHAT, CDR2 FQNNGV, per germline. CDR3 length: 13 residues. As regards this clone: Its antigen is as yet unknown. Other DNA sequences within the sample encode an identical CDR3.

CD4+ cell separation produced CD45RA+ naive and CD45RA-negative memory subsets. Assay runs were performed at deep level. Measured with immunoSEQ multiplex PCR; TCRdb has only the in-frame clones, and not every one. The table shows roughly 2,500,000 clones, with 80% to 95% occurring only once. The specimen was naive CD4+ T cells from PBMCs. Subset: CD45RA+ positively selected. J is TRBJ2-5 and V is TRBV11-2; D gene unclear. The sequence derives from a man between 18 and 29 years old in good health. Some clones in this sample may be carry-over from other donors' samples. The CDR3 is CASSLVVKETQYF. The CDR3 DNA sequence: TGTGCCAGCAGCTTAGTTGTAAAAGAGACCCAGTACTTC.